A single sample gave rise to the 27 T cell receptor beta chains below, sequenced in a study of T cell responses to AZD1222 COVID-19 vaccine (dated by TCRdb to the early 2020s). Receptor libraries were prepared by the immunoSEQ multiplex PCR assay. This is the immuneACCESS table as TCRdb keeps it, with only in-frame sequences that have V and J called. A part of the clones is gone; compared with another copy, unresolved V genes explain less than half, and the rest is unexplained. This sample gives around 78,000 clones in total; 80% to 90% of them show up just once. The ten largest clones represent around 24% of the sample. Per the publication, the time point label means: baseline before first vaccination. Sequenced material: peripheral blood, taken on day 0 of AZD1222 vaccination. Receptors were obtained from an adult in good health.

This clone was detected once. The gene calls are TRBV23-1 and TRBJ2-2, with D perhaps matching TRBD1 or TRBD2 (5 bases each). TRBV23-1 is treated as an ORF (open reading frame) with a function not yet certain. CDR3 length equals 16 residues. The V and J ends lost 5 bases and 6 bases respectively, with 19 bases between them. The DNA of the CDR3 is TGCGCCAGCAGTGACAAAGGGACCCCGGGCGCCGGGGAGCTGTTTTTT. It is translated as CASSDKGTPGAGELFF.

The chain recombines TRBV9 with TRBJ2-3; D may be TRBD2 (6 bases). The length of the CDR3 is 16 residues. Trimming took 0 bases from V and 3 from J, leaving 14 bases between them. The germline V gene encodes CDR1 SGDLS and CDR2 YYNGEE. CDR3 in DNA: TGTGCCAGCAGCGTAGCGTGGGGGGTAGGGACAGATACGCAGTATTTT. This encodes CASSVAWGVGTDTQYF.

This clone was observed a single time. V usage is TRBV27 and J usage is TRBJ2-1; a possible D gene is TRBD1 (5 bases). The ends were cut back, 5 bases at V and 6 bases at J, with 20 bases in the middle. This CDR3 is built from 16 residues. CDR1 is MNHEY and CDR2 is SMNVEV in the germline V gene (reference sequence). The CDR3 coding sequence is TGTGCCAGCAGTGGACATTATAGGTCGGCGGTCAATGAGCAGTTCTTC. This codes for CASSGHYRSAVNEQFF.

This sequence joins TRBV11-2 and TRBJ1-4; the D is unclear. Germline CDR1 is SGHAT and CDR2 is FQNNGV. V dropped 3 bases and J dropped 4 bases, with 15 bases sitting between them. There are 16 residues in the CDR3. The CDR3 here is CASSFATTPFNEKLFF. CDR3 DNA sequence: TGTGCCAGCAGCTTTGCCACTACACCTTTTAATGAAAAACTGTTTTTT.

V usage is TRBV7-9 and J usage is TRBJ1-1, with D uncertain. CDR1 and CDR2 (germline): SEHNR, FQNEAQ (reference sequence). The CDR3 contains 15 residues. Trimming took 1 base from V and 0 from J, leaving 9 bases between them. The CDR3 spells CASSLGTAMNTEAFF. The CDR3, as DNA: TGTGCCAGCAGCTTAGGTACGGCTATGAACACTGAAGCTTTCTTT. Looking up the rest from reference TRBV7-9 and TRBJ1-1 gives the full variable domain: DTGVSQNPRHKITKRGQNVTFRCDPISEHNRLYWYRQTLGQGPEFLTYFQNEAQLEKSRLLSDRFSAERPKGSFSTLEIQRTEQGDSAMYLCASSLGTAMNTEAFFGQGTRLTVV.

V usage is TRBV30 and J usage is TRBJ1-1, with 8 bases fitting TRBD1. V trimming: 6 bases; J trimming: 1 base; junction bases outside the gene matches: 4. The CDR3 contains 13 residues. Germline V gene sequence: CDR1 GTSNPN, CDR2 SVGIG (reference sequence). The CDR3 sequence: CACGGQANTEAFF. In DNA, the CDR3 is TGTGCCTGTGGGGGACAGGCGAACACTGAAGCTTTCTTT.

In DNA form, the CDR3 reads TGTGCCAGCAGCCAAGAGGGGATAGCGGGGTACCAAGAGACCCAGTACTTC. Its translation: CASSQEGIAGYQETQYF. V usage is TRBV4-2 and J usage is TRBJ2-5; 8 bases fit TRBD2. Germline CDR1 reads LGHNA; CDR2 reads YNFKEQ. The ends lost 0 bases at V and 0 bases at J; junction bases unmatched: 6. This CDR3 is built from 17 residues.

The chain uses TRBV30 and TRBJ1-1, with D tentatively TRBD1 (5 bases). Between the trimmed V and J ends, which lost 0 bases and 7 bases, there was a span of 12 bases. Looked up from germline, CDR1 is GTSNPN and CDR2 is SVGIG (reference sequence). There are 13 residues in the CDR3. CDR3 in DNA: TGTGCCTGGAGTGTAAGAGGTGACAGTGAAGCTTTCTTT. It encodes CAWSVRGDSEAFF.

The J gene is TRBJ1-1, the V gene TRBV28, with D unresolved. V lost 7 bases and J 3 bases, leaving 15 bases between the germline ends. This CDR3 is 14 amino acids long. The germline V gene has CDR1 MDHEN and CDR2 SYDVKM. CDR3 protein: CASKRGREDTEAFF. CDR3 in DNA: TGTGCCAGCAAAAGAGGCAGAGAGGACACTGAAGCTTTCTTT. Full variable domain (remainder filled in from reference TRBV28 and TRBJ1-1): DVKVTQSSRYLVKRTGEKVFLECVQDMDHENMFWYRQDPGLGLRLIYFSYDVKMKEKGDIPEGYSVSREKKERFSLILESASTNQTSMYLCASKRGREDTEAFFGQGTRLTVV.

V gene TRBV19 combines with J gene TRBJ2-3; 10 nucleotides align to TRBD1. The CDR3 consists of 15 residues. The V segment lost 1 base and the J segment 5 bases; nucleotides outside the gene matches: 3. The V gene's germline CDR1 is LNHDA and CDR2 SQIVND (reference sequence). This chain's CDR3 is CASSIGDRGLDTQYF. For the CDR3, the DNA is TGTGCCAGTAGTATAGGGGACAGGGGATTAGATACGCAGTATTTT.

This sequence joins TRBV6-2 or TRBV6-3 and TRBJ2-3; no definite D call. The CDR3 has 13 residues. Trimming left V 0 bases short and J 6 bases short, with 7 bases between. Germline V CDR1 and CDR2: MNHEY, SVGEGT. CDR3 sequence: CASSYSIMDTQYF. Written as DNA, the CDR3 is TGTGCCAGCAGTTACTCGATTATGGATACGCAGTATTTT.

The rearrangement uses TRBV5-1 and TRBJ2-3; 8 nucleotides agree with TRBD2. Germline values: CDR1 SGHRS, CDR2 YFSETQ. V lost 6 bases and J lost 4; bases outside the gene matches: 10. The CDR3 length is 15 residues. The CDR3 region is CASTNPGGAADTQYF. The CDR3 DNA reads TGCGCCAGCACCAACCCCGGGGGGGCGGCAGATACGCAGTATTTT.

This sequence joins TRBV30 and TRBJ1-4; D gene unclear. The CDR3 runs 12 residues. Germline lookup yields CDR1 GTSNPN and CDR2 SVGIG (reference sequence). V lost 2 bases, J lost 6 bases, and 7 bases lay in between. The CDR3 region is CAWSPGDEKLFF. DNA of the CDR3: TGTGCCTGGAGTCCGGGCGATGAAAAACTGTTTTTT.

The chain combines TRBV7-2 with TRBJ1-4, with TRBD1 as a possible D gene (6 bases). CDR1 is SGHTA and CDR2 is FQGNSA in the germline V gene. This CDR3 comprises 16 residues. V gave up 3 bases and J gave up 2 bases, with 13 bases separating them. Here the CDR3 reads CASSFGEGVTNEKLFF. The CDR3 DNA reads as TGTGCCAGCAGCTTTGGGGAGGGGGTGACTAATGAAAAACTGTTTTTT.

This clone was recorded a few times. The genes are TRBV6-5 and TRBJ1-2; 8 bases fit TRBD1. From germline, CDR1 is MNHEY and CDR2 SVGAGI. The CDR3 extends over 15 amino acids. V lost 6 bases to trimming and J lost 8 bases; unmatched junction nucleotides: 14. CDR3 protein: CASSPTRTGSWGYTF. CDR3 sequence (DNA): TGTGCCAGCAGCCCCACCCGGACAGGGTCATGGGGCTACACCTTC.

V gene TRBV7-2 combines with J gene TRBJ2-3; unclear D gene. Germline V gene lookup returns CDR1 SGHTA and CDR2 FQGNSA. The V end lost 1 base, the J end lost 11 bases, and 22 bases lay between the germline ends. The length of the CDR3 is 16 residues. CDR3: CASSLDGAVSPGLQYF. The CDR3 DNA follows: TGTGCCAGCAGCTTAGATGGTGCGGTGAGTCCGGGTTTGCAGTATTTT.

The CDR3 DNA reads as TGTGCTAGTGGTTCTGGACACCTGAACACTGAAGCTTTCTTT. Amino acid sequence: CASGSGHLNTEAFF. The chain joins TRBV12-5 to TRBJ1-1; TRBD1 might be the D (5 bases). The CDR3 covers 14 residues. V was shortened by 4 bases and J by 0 bases, with 9 bases between the two germline ends. The germline V gene encodes CDR1 LGHNT and CDR2 FRNRAP.

V usage is TRBV4-3 and J usage is TRBJ2-7; the D gene is possibly TRBD2 (6 bases). This CDR3 is built from 16 residues. Germline lookup yields CDR1 LGHNA and CDR2 YSLEER. Trimming cost V 0 bases and J 7 bases, with 19 bases left between them. CDR3 sequence: CASSQDHSGEKGEQYF. The CDR3 nucleotides read TGCGCCAGCAGCCAAGATCATTCGGGAGAGAAGGGAGAGCAGTACTTC.

This clone turned up a few times. The gene calls are TRBV7-2 and TRBJ1-1, with D possibly TRBD1 on 5 matching bases. V gave up 4 bases and J gave up 2 bases, with 20 bases separating them. CDR3 length: 17 amino acids. CDR1 is SGHTA, CDR2 FQGNSA, per germline. The CDR3 protein is CASSSRTGRGVNTEAFF. CDR3 nucleotide sequence: TGTGCCAGCAGCTCCCGGACGGGCCGGGGGGTTAACACTGAAGCTTTCTTT.

The chain combines TRBV19 with TRBJ1-5; D unclear. The ends were cut back, 3 bases at V and 1 base at J, with 10 bases in the middle. This CDR3 has 15 residues. The germline V gene has CDR1 LNHDA and CDR2 SQIVND (reference sequence). The CDR3 DNA is TGTGCCAGTAGTATGGTCGGGATGAGCAATCAGCCCCAGCATTTT. Translation gives CASSMVGMSNQPQHF.

There are a few counts of this clone. The rearrangement links TRBV5-1 to TRBJ1-2, with 7 positions matching TRBD1. The germline gives CDR1 SGHRS, CDR2 YFSETQ. The length of the CDR3 is 14 residues. V shed 4 bases and J 6 bases; nucleotides not matched to a gene: 9. CDR3 in amino acids: CASSNPGTVDGYTF. The CDR3 DNA sequence: TGCGCCAGCAGCAACCCCGGGACAGTGGATGGCTACACCTTC.

This chain joins TRBV5-4 and TRBJ2-5; TRBD1 agrees at 8 bases. This CDR3 contains 13 residues. Trimming cost V 3 bases and J 3 bases; bases outside gene matches: 1. Germline loops: CDR1 SGHNT, CDR2 YYREEE (reference sequence). The CDR3 nucleotides are TGTGCCAGCAGCTCGACAGGGGAAGAGACCCAGTACTTC. Its translation is CASSSTGEETQYF.

The chain couples TRBV4-1 to TRBJ1-5; no reliable D call. Trimming took off 0 bases at V and 8 bases at J, with 11 bases between the two ends. Germline V gene data show CDR1 as MGHRA and CDR2 as YSYEKL. This CDR3 comprises 14 residues. The CDR3 protein is CASSQDPVGEPQHF. Written as DNA, the CDR3 is TGCGCCAGCAGCCAAGATCCTGTTGGGGAGCCCCAGCATTTT.

The V call is TRBV3-1 (or the pseudogene TRBV3-2), the J call TRBJ2-7; D gene ambiguous. The CDR3 contains 13 residues. V was clipped by 1 base and J by 6 bases, with 10 bases between them. Germline CDR1 LGHDT, CDR2 YNNKEL (reference sequence). CDR3 nucleotide sequence: TGTGCCAGCAGCCAAGCAGTAACGTCCGAGCAGTACTTC. It yields the protein CASSQAVTSEQYF.

J is TRBJ2-3 and V is TRBV5-1, with no clear D. The CDR3 is 14 amino acids. The germline gives CDR1 SGHRS, CDR2 YFSETQ. V was trimmed by 4 bases and J by 0 bases, leaving 9 bases between them. In nucleotides, the CDR3 is TGCGCCAGCAGCGCTCAATCTAGCACAGATACGCAGTATTTT. It is translated as CASSAQSSTDTQYF.

The chain combines TRBV5-6 with TRBJ2-2; 7 bases line up with TRBD1. CDR1 and CDR2 from the germline V gene are SGHDT and YYEEEE. This CDR3 spans 14 amino acids. V was pared by 4 bases and J by 2 bases, with 2 bases of the junction left unmatched. Here the CDR3 reads CASSRDRNTGELFF. Here the CDR3 DNA reads TGTGCCAGCAGCAGGGACAGAAACACCGGGGAGCTGTTTTTT. The full variable domain, with the rest looked up from reference TRBV5-6 and TRBJ2-2, is DAGVTQSPTHLIKTRGQQVTLRCSPKSGHDTVSWYQQALGQGPQFIFQYYEEEERQRGNFPDRFSGHQFPNYSSELNVNALLLGDSALYLCASSRDRNTGELFFGEGSRLTVL.

This rearrangement joins TRBV7-2 to TRBJ1-2; TRBD1 aligns across 7 bases. Germline V lookup: CDR1 SGHTA, CDR2 FQGNSA. Trimming at V came to 6 bases and at J to 0 bases, leaving 4 bases not matched to a gene. CDR3 length equals 14 residues. CDR3 protein: CASRSGTANYGYTF. In DNA form, the CDR3 reads TGTGCCAGCAGATCCGGGACAGCTAACTATGGCTACACCTTC. The full variable domain, its missing parts supplied by reference TRBV7-2 and TRBJ1-2, is GAGVSQSPSNKVTEKGKDVELRCDPISGHTALYWYRQSLGQGLEFLIYFQGNSAPDKSGLPSDRFSAERTGGSVSTLTIQRTQQEDSAVYLCASRSGTANYGYTFGSGTRLTVV.